Listed below are T cell receptor beta chains from one sample, sequenced in a study of blood T cell repertoires in COVID-19. The protocol was immunoSEQ multiplex PCR, while the TCRdb copy is restricted to in-frame clones and leaves out a portion. Of roughly 24,000 clones listed, roughly 83% are singletons. The sample was peripheral blood. The receptors derive from a man aged 70-80 years with acute or convalescent COVID-19. Both conserved end residues are part of each CDR3. The D gene is left open where the match is weak. Size values are once, few and many counts, or a class for expanded clones, and some rows have none.

.	TRBJ2-1	.	TRBV5-6	CASISLGGTVYNEQFF	TGTGCCAGCATCAGCTTAGGCGGGACAGTCTACAATGAGCAGTTCTTC
.	TRBJ2-5	TRBD1	TRBV9	CASSVGTGVSWETQYF	TGTGCCAGCAGCGTAGGGACAGGGGTTAGTTGGGAGACCCAGTACTTC
.	TRBJ1-6	.	TRBV19	CASSIMEATSSYNSPLHF	TGTGCCAGTAGTATAATGGAGGCGACGAGCTCCTATAATTCACCCCTCCACTTT
.	TRBJ2-5	.	TRBV10-2	CASSESGGRQETQYF	TGCGCCAGCAGTGAGTCGGGGGGACGTCAAGAGACCCAGTACTTC
.	TRBJ2-7	TRBD1	TRBV2	CASSGTGYEQYF	TGTGCCAGCAGTGGGACAGGCTACGAGCAGTACTTC
.	TRBJ1-1	.	TRBV6-5	CASRSTATNTEAFF	TGTGCCAGCAGGTCGACAGCTACGAACACTGAAGCTTTCTTT
once	TRBJ1-2	.	TRBV7-2	CASSRSRANYGYTF	TGTGCCAGCAGCCGTTCCAGGGCTAACTATGGCTACACCTTC
.	TRBJ1-2	.	TRBV27	CASSFGREVYGYTF	TGTGCCAGCAGTTTTGGCAGGGAGGTCTATGGCTACACCTTC
.	TRBJ1-6	.	TRBV5-6	CASAGPLNSPLHF	TGTGCCAGCGCGGGACCTCTTAATTCACCCCTCCACTTT
.	TRBJ2-7	.	TRBV7-2	CASSSGFASYEQYF	TGTGCCAGCAGCTCGGGGTTCGCCTCCTACGAGCAGTACTTC
.	TRBJ2-2	.	TRBV5-1	CASSFPLRGVDRGAVF	TGCGCCAGCAGCTTTCCTCTCAGGGGAGTAGACCGGGGAGCTGTTTTT
.	TRBJ2-3	.	TRBV9	CASSVKGDTDTQYF	TGTGCCAGCAGCGTAAAGGGGGACACAGATACGCAGTATTTT
.	TRBJ2-7	.	TRBV6-2/TRBV6-3	CASSPIRDILYEQYF	TGTGCCAGCAGCCCAATCCGGGACATACTCTACGAGCAGTACTTC
.	TRBJ1-2	TRBD1	TRBV30	CAWTGTGGSRYTF	TGTGCCTGGACCGGGACAGGGGGCTCCCGCTACACCTTC
.	TRBJ1-1	.	TRBV5-1	CASSLNTGYEAFF	TGCGCCAGCAGCCTCAATACAGGATATGAAGCTTTCTTT
.	TRBJ1-1	.	TRBV3-1/TRBV3-2	CASSHLSRVDEAFF	TGTGCCAGCAGCCACCTTTCCCGGGTAGATGAAGCTTTCTTT
.	TRBJ2-2	TRBD2	TRBV7-2	CASSLTSGRVGGELFF	TGTGCCAGCAGCTTAACGAGCGGGAGGGTTGGCGGGGAGCTGTTTTTT
.	TRBJ2-1	.	TRBV5-6	CASSLRGNHYNEQFF	TGTGCCAGCAGCTTGAGGGGGAACCACTACAATGAGCAGTTCTTC
few	TRBJ1-1	.	TRBV2	CASNAHSPGGNTEAFF	TGTGCCAGCAACGCCCACAGCCCGGGGGGGAACACTGAAGCTTTCTTT
.	TRBJ2-5	TRBD1	TRBV5-4	CASSAGGVGPQETQYF	TGTGCCAGCAGCGCAGGGGGTGTGGGACCTCAAGAGACCCAGTACTTC
.	TRBJ2-1	.	TRBV30	CAWISLGDEQFF	TGTGCCTGGATTTCCCTAGGTGATGAGCAGTTCTTC
few	TRBJ1-2	TRBD1	TRBV7-2	CASSLATGAQEGYTF	TGTGCCAGCAGCTTAGCAACAGGGGCACAAGAGGGCTACACCTTC
.	TRBJ2-7	.	TRBV7-9	CASSLAGVIFNEQYF	TGTGCCAGCAGCTTAGCGGGAGTCATATTCAACGAGCAGTACTTC
.	TRBJ1-5	.	TRBV10-2	CASSKSVRGAQPQHF	TGCGCCAGCAGCAAGAGCGTCAGGGGAGCGCAGCCCCAGCATTTT
.	TRBJ1-3	.	TRBV4-3	CASSQDPRVRGNTIYF	TGCGCCAGCAGCCAAGACCCCAGGGTGAGAGGAAACACCATATATTTT
.	TRBJ1-4	.	TRBV6-5	CASSSPKSGEKLFF	TGTGCCAGCAGTTCCCCGAAGTCCGGGGAAAAACTGTTTTTT
few	TRBJ2-3	.	TRBV7-3	CASSLDGGTTGQYF	TGTGCCAGCAGCTTAGACGGGGGAACTACGGGGCAGTATTTT
once	TRBJ2-5	.	TRBV2	CASSEGRGHGETQYF	TGTGCCAGCAGTGAGGGTAGGGGTCACGGGGAGACCCAGTACTTC
.	TRBJ1-6	.	TRBV7-2	CASSLYGGQFNSPLHF	TGTGCCAGCAGCTTATACGGGGGGCAGTTTAATTCACCCCTCCACTTT
.	TRBJ1-5	TRBD1	TRBV30	CAWRDRIDQPQHF	TGTGCCTGGCGGGACAGGATCGATCAGCCCCAGCATTTT
.	TRBJ1-5	.	TRBV15	CATSRAGLNGLNQPQHF	TGTGCCACCAGCAGAGCAGGGTTAAACGGGTTAAATCAGCCCCAGCATTTT
.	TRBJ2-1	.	TRBV7-8	CASSARWGGQRDEQFF	TGTGCCAGCAGCGCCAGGTGGGGGGGACAAAGGGATGAGCAGTTCTTC
.	TRBJ2-2	.	TRBV5-1	CASSRSGGNTGELFF	TGCGCCAGCAGTAGAAGCGGAGGGAACACCGGGGAGCTGTTTTTT
.	TRBJ2-3	TRBD2	TRBV7-2	CASSPTSSGASGTDTQYF	TGTGCCAGCAGCCCCACCTCTAGCGGAGCTAGTGGCACAGATACGCAGTATTTT
once	TRBJ1-1	.	TRBV10-3	CAISLKWGDTEAFF	TGTGCCATCAGTCTCAAATGGGGAGACACTGAAGCTTTCTTT
.	TRBJ1-5	TRBD1	TRBV6-2/TRBV6-3	CASSYGQDHNQPQHF	TGTGCCAGCAGTTACGGACAGGATCACAATCAGCCCCAGCATTTT